One and the same sample provided the 21 T cell receptor beta chains below, sequenced in a study of shared T cell receptors in the human thymus. Some clones are missing from TCRdb's copy, which holds only in-frame ones; the method was immunoSEQ multiplex PCR. The table has approximately 660,000 clones, more than 75% seen once; the top ten hold over 0.008%. These same data were also listed under a study on human thymus T cells.

The sequenced sample was thymocytes. These receptors were collected from a boy in the first two years of life with a congenital heart defect.

This CDR3 is CASSLKAGKASLVYEQYF. CDR3 in DNA: TGTGCCAGCAGCTTAAAGGCAGGGAAAGCCTCACTGGTTTACGAGCAGTACTTC. The chain links TRBV13 to TRBJ2-7; TRBD1 might be the D (5 bases). The CDR3 contains 18 residues. Germline V gene data show CDR1 as PRHDT and CDR2 as FYEKMQ (reference sequence). V was cut by 2 bases and J by 4 bases, with 24 bases left in between.

The chain couples TRBV2 to TRBJ1-1; no definite D call. The germline V and J ends were trimmed by 3 bases and 1 base, with 12 bases remaining between them. Germline V gene sequence: CDR1 SNHLY, CDR2 FYNNEI. The CDR3 has 15 residues. CDR3 nucleotides: TGTGCCAGCAGTGATTACGAGGGTTGGAACACTGAAGCTTTCTTT. This sequence encodes CASSDYEGWNTEAFF. Based on the CDR3 plus reference TRBV2 and TRBJ1-1, the full variable domain is EPEVTQTPSHQVTQMGQEVILRCVPISNHLYFYWYRQILGQKVEFLVSFYNNEISEKSEIFDDQFSVERPDGSNFTLKIRSTKLEDSAMYFCASSDYEGWNTEAFFGQGTRLTVV.

J is TRBJ2-7 and V is TRBV5-4, with D maybe TRBD2 (5 bases). V was cut by 2 bases and J by 7 bases, with 10 bases left in between. CDR1 and CDR2 from the germline V gene are SGHNT and YYREEE (reference sequence). The CDR3 loop spans 12 amino acids. This chain's CDR3 is CASSFVSGEQYF. CDR3 in DNA: TGTGCCAGCAGCTTTGTCTCGGGGGAGCAGTACTTC.

V gene TRBV5-1 combines with J gene TRBJ1-2, with 12 bases identical to TRBD1. Germline V gene sequence: CDR1 SGHRS, CDR2 YFSETQ. The CDR3 totals 17 residues. V shed 1 base and J 8 bases; nucleotides not matched to a gene: 12. The CDR3 region is CASSLRRDRGLVDGYTF. CDR3 nucleotides: TGCGCCAGCAGCTTGAGGCGGGACAGGGGGCTCGTTGACGGCTACACCTTC.

The rearrangement uses TRBV6-5 and TRBJ2-7; D gene uncertain. Trimming pared 7 bases from V and 6 bases from J, leaving 10 bases between. Germline CDR1 reads MNHEY; CDR2 reads SVGAGI. The CDR3 consists of 11 residues. CDR3 protein: CASTRGGEQYF. The CDR3 nucleotides read TGTGCCAGCACCCGCGGTGGCGAGCAGTACTTC.

Only a few counts were recorded for this clone. The rearrangement links TRBV12-5 to TRBJ2-2; no firm D call. The CDR3 runs 12 residues. CDR1 is LGHNT, CDR2 FRNRAP, per germline. Trimming took off 5 bases at V and 2 bases at J, with 3 bases between the two ends. DNA of the CDR3: TGTGCTAGTGGTCTTAACACCGGGGAGCTGTTTTTT. It translates to CASGLNTGELFF.

This chain connects TRBV10-3 to TRBJ1-2, with D possibly matching TRBD1 (6 bases). Germline V gene data show CDR1 as ENHRY and CDR2 as SYGVKD. The germline V and J ends were trimmed by 2 bases and 2 bases, with 15 bases remaining between them. The CDR3 contains 16 residues. CDR3 sequence reads: CAISEPRQENNYGYTF. The CDR3, as DNA: TGTGCCATCAGTGAGCCCCGACAGGAGAACAACTATGGCTACACCTTC.

The chain employs TRBV5-6 and TRBJ1-2, with 7 bases lining up with TRBD1. CDR3 length: 14 amino acids. Per germline, CDR1 SGHDT and CDR2 YYEEEE. After removal of 2 bases from V and 2 bases from J, the junction contained 3 bases not matched to a gene. The CDR3 protein is CASSFPGQNYGYTF. CDR3 DNA sequence: TGTGCCAGCAGCTTCCCGGGACAGAACTATGGCTACACCTTC.

This clone was seen once. This chain links TRBV6-5 with TRBJ1-1; possibly TRBD1 for D (5 bases). Germline CDR1 is MNHEY and CDR2 is SVGAGI. The CDR3 length is 12 residues. Between the trimmed V and J ends, which lost 0 bases and 11 bases, there was a span of 10 bases. This chain's CDR3 is CASSYSRGRAFF. The CDR3 region has the DNA TGTGCCAGCAGTTACTCTAGGGGAAGGGCTTTCTTT.

The chain recombines TRBV5-4 with TRBJ1-2; 9 bases are shared with TRBD1. The junction had 16 bases not matched to a gene; V was cut back by 3 bases and J by 7 bases. The CDR3 contains 17 residues. Looked up from germline, CDR1 is SGHNT and CDR2 is YYREEE (reference sequence). The DNA for the CDR3 is TGTGCCAGCAGCTGGTACCCCGGGACAGGGAGGGCGGGTGGCTACACCTTC. Translation gives CASSWYPGTGRAGGYTF.

This clone was counted a single time. The rearrangement uses TRBV4-2 and TRBJ2-7, with 11 bases that match TRBD2. The junction had 10 bases not matched to a gene; V was cut back by 0 bases and J by 0 bases. Germline CDR1 reads LGHNA; CDR2 reads YNFKEQ. The CDR3 contains 19 residues. CDR3 residues: CASSQDAASGRPSSYEQYF. In DNA form, the CDR3 reads TGTGCCAGCAGCCAAGATGCGGCTAGCGGGAGGCCGAGCTCCTACGAGCAGTACTTC.

The rearrangement uses TRBV11-3 and TRBJ2-1; D uncertain. The germline V gene encodes CDR1 SGHNT and CDR2 YENEEA. V lost 3 bases and J 0 bases, leaving 15 bases between the germline ends. This CDR3 comprises 17 residues. The CDR3 coding sequence is TGTGCCAGCAGCTTCCTTCTAGGTCTAAGCTCCTACAATGAGCAGTTCTTC. Encoded protein: CASSFLLGLSSYNEQFF.

The chain carries TRBV11-2 and TRBJ2-1, with D maybe TRBD2 (6 bases). The CDR3 sequence is 15 residues long. Germline V gene data show CDR1 as SGHAT and CDR2 as FQNNGV. V lost 5 bases, J lost 8 bases, and 19 bases lay in between. The CDR3, as DNA: TGTGCCAGCAGCCCTCCGTCGGGAGATAAGTATGAGCAGTTCTTC. Translated: CASSPPSGDKYEQFF. Combining the CDR3 with reference TRBV11-2 and TRBJ2-1 gives the whole variable domain EAGVAQSPRYKIIEKRQSVAFWCNPISGHATLYWYQQILGQGPKLLIQFQNNGVVDDSQLPKDRFSAERLKGVDSTLKIQPAKLEDSAVYLCASSPPSGDKYEQFFGPGTRLTVL.

The chain joins TRBV7-9 to TRBJ2-3; D gene ambiguous. The germline gives CDR1 SEHNR, CDR2 FQNEAQ (reference sequence). The CDR3 length is 18 residues. V lost 0 bases to trimming and J lost 0 bases, with 16 bases between them. The CDR3 coding sequence is TGTGCCAGCAGCTTAGCGCTACCCACTGCGCCTAGCACAGATACGCAGTATTTT. This sequence encodes CASSLALPTAPSTDTQYF.

The CDR3 is CASSHIRRMDTQYF. The DNA of the CDR3 is TGTGCCAGCAGCCATATCCGTAGAATGGATACGCAGTATTTT. The V call is TRBV14, the J call TRBJ2-3; D gene uncertain. V lost 3 bases to trimming and J lost 6 bases, with 13 bases between them. The CDR3 consists of 14 residues. Germline CDR1 reads SGHDN; CDR2 reads FVKESK.

The chain recombines TRBV2 with TRBJ2-7, with 10 positions matching TRBD2. The V gene's germline CDR1 is SNHLY and CDR2 FYNNEI. V lost 9 bases and J lost 3; bases outside the gene matches: 5. The CDR3 totals 13 residues. The CDR3 region has the DNA TGTGCCAGTCAGCGGGAGGGCCTCTACGAGCAGTACTTC. It specifies CASQREGLYEQYF.

The gene calls are TRBV7-8 and TRBJ2-1, with D perhaps TRBD2 (6 bases). The V and J ends lost 5 bases and 4 bases respectively, with 15 bases between them. This CDR3 has 15 residues. Germline loops: CDR1 SGHVS, CDR2 FQNEAQ. CDR3 sequence reads: CASSTPGTGYNEQFF. CDR3 in DNA: TGTGCCAGCAGCACCCCCGGGACTGGTTACAATGAGCAGTTCTTC. Combining the CDR3 with reference TRBV7-8 and TRBJ2-1 gives the whole variable domain GAGVSQSPRYKVAKRGQDVALRCDPISGHVSLFWYQQALGQGPEFLTYFQNEAQLDKSGLPSDRFFAERPEGSVSTLKIQRTQQEDSAVYLCASSTPGTGYNEQFFGPGTRLTVL.

The chain has TRBV25-1 and TRBJ2-5, with a possible D match to TRBD2 (5 bases). Trimming removed 6 bases at V and 9 bases at J, with 23 bases between. Per the germline V gene, CDR1 is MGHDK and CDR2 is SYGVNS. The CDR3 has 15 amino acids. CDR3 region: CASSPGEGRRVAQYF. Here the CDR3 DNA reads TGTGCCAGCAGCCCCGGGGAAGGGAGAAGAGTGGCCCAGTACTTC.

V and J are TRBV30 and TRBJ2-1, with 10 bases matching TRBD2. The CDR3 contains 17 residues. Per germline, CDR1 GTSNPN and CDR2 SVGIG (reference sequence). Germline trimming cut 1 base from V and 4 bases from J; bases unmatched to any gene: 10. CDR3 amino acids: CAWSDIPGTSVYNEQFF. For the CDR3, the DNA is TGTGCCTGGAGTGACATCCCCGGGACTAGCGTGTACAATGAGCAGTTCTTC.

This clone was detected only once. The rearrangement joins TRBV20-1 to TRBJ2-7; TRBD2 agrees at 9 bases. Germline lookup yields CDR1 DFQATT and CDR2 SNEGSKA (reference sequence). CDR3 length equals 11 residues. Trimming took 6 bases from V and 7 from J; bases not matched to a gene: 4. The CDR3 DNA reads TGCAGTGCCCCGGGACTAGCTGAGCAGTACTTC. Translating it yields CSAPGLAEQYF.

J is TRBJ2-7 and V is TRBV28; D call uncertain. The CDR3 is 11 residues long. Trimming removed 5 bases from V and 2 bases from J, with 4 bases in between. CDR1 and CDR2 (germline): MDHEN, SYDVKM. The CDR3 sequence: CASSLAYEQYF. CDR3 nucleotides: TGTGCCAGCAGTCTCGCCTACGAGCAGTACTTC. Supplemented by reference TRBV28 and TRBJ2-7, the full variable domain reads DVKVTQSSRYLVKRTGEKVFLECVQDMDHENMFWYRQDPGLGLRLIYFSYDVKMKEKGDIPEGYSVSREKKERFSLILESASTNQTSMYLCASSLAYEQYFGPGTRLTVT.